What follows are 26 T cell receptor beta chains derived from one specimen sequenced in a study of cytotoxic CD8 clonotypes in ibrutinib-treated CLL. TCRdb's copy holds only in-frame clones and misses some; the assay was immunoSEQ multiplex PCR. The repertoire holds some 140,000 clones, with around four fifths as singletons. The sequencing here drew on PBMCs, taken after 24 months of ibrutinib treatment. The receptors were sampled from a human donor with chronic lymphocytic leukemia.

The CDR3: CASSQYRNTEAFF. The CDR3 DNA follows: TGTGCCAGCTCACAGTACAGGAACACTGAAGCTTTCTTT. The V gene is TRBV18, the J gene TRBJ1-1; D not resolved. CDR1 is KGHSH, CDR2 LQKENI, per germline. V was trimmed by 4 bases and J by 1 base, leaving 7 bases between them. The CDR3 has 13 amino acids.

CDR3 nucleotide sequence: TGTGCCAGCTCACCATTTAACAGGGGAAACACTGAAGCTTTCTTT. As protein: CASSPFNRGNTEAFF. The chain joins TRBV18 to TRBJ1-1; the match to TRBD1 covers 7 bases. CDR3 length: 15 amino acids. Germline CDR1 KGHSH, CDR2 LQKENI. With 2 bases clipped from V and 2 bases from J, the junction kept 5 bases outside the gene matches.

The gene calls are TRBV19 and TRBJ2-7, with 8 nucleotides matching TRBD1. The CDR3 sequence is 15 residues long. V dropped 1 base and J dropped 3; count of bases not matched to a gene: 5. Per the germline V gene, CDR1 is LNHDA and CDR2 is SQIVND (reference sequence). The CDR3 region is CASSIGTGRIYEQYF. Written as DNA, the CDR3 is TGTGCCAGTAGTATAGGGACAGGGAGAATCTACGAGCAGTACTTC.

The J gene is TRBJ2-6, the V gene TRBV5-4; D may be TRBD1 or TRBD2 (5 bases each). V was shortened by 0 bases and J by 0 bases, with 7 bases between the two germline ends. The CDR3 sequence is 16 residues long. In germline, CDR1 is SGHNT, CDR2 YYREEE (reference sequence). The CDR3 DNA reads TGTGCCAGCAGCTTGGGGGGGATCTCTGGGGCCAACGTCCTGACTTTC. It is translated as CASSLGGISGANVLTF.

The rearrangement links TRBV12-5 to TRBJ2-7; tentative D call: TRBD2 (5 bases). V dropped 6 bases and J dropped 5 bases, with 14 bases sitting between them. CDR3 length: 13 residues. Germline lookup yields CDR1 LGHNT and CDR2 FRNRAP. The CDR3 DNA reads TGTGCTAGTGGCCGTAATCTCGGGGACGAGCAGTACTTC. Encoded protein: CASGRNLGDEQYF.

The V call is TRBV29-1, the J call TRBJ1-1, with 7 bases fitting TRBD1. Germline V lookup: CDR1 SQVTM, CDR2 ANQGSEA. After removal of 4 bases from V and 1 base from J, the junction contained 0 bases not matched to a gene. The CDR3 contains 12 residues. CDR3 region: CSVGQGNTEAFF. Written as DNA, the CDR3 is TGCAGCGTTGGACAGGGGAACACTGAAGCTTTCTTT.

The chain couples TRBV15 to TRBJ1-1, with D perhaps matching TRBD1 (5 bases). V lost 4 bases and J 1 base, leaving 7 bases between the germline ends. The CDR3 extends over 13 amino acids. Germline CDR1 reads LNHNV; CDR2 reads YYDKDF (reference sequence). The CDR3 DNA reads as TGTGCCACCAGCACGACAGCGAACACTGAAGCTTTCTTT. It codes for CATSTTANTEAFF.

This chain uses TRBV27 with TRBJ1-5; D possibly corresponds to TRBD1 (6 bases). Germline V gene sequence: CDR1 MNHEY, CDR2 SMNVEV (reference sequence). The CDR3 loop spans 14 amino acids. The V end lost 9 bases, the J end lost 6 bases, and 18 bases lay between the germline ends. DNA of the CDR3: TGTGCCAGTAGCAGGGGTGAATCTCGTCAGCCCCAGCATTTT. Translation gives CASSRGESRQPQHF.

CDR3 sequence: CASSLSMGQGSNQPQHF. The CDR3 nucleotides read TGTGCCAGCAGTTTATCTATGGGACAGGGAAGCAATCAGCCCCAGCATTTT. The chain recombines TRBV27 with TRBJ1-5; 9 bases map to TRBD1. Germline-derived CDR1 and CDR2 are MNHEY and SMNVEV (reference sequence). This CDR3 comprises 17 residues. The trim removed 0 bases at V and 1 base at J, leaving 4 bases unmatched.

A word on this clone: The junction and the germline gene differ at one end; a read error may be behind it. This chain joins TRBV19 and TRBJ1-4; D unclear. The length of the CDR3 is 16 residues. Germline V lookup: CDR1 LNHDA, CDR2 SQIVND (reference sequence). For the CDR3, the DNA is TGTGCCAATAGTATATTCAGCGGCACCCCTAATGAAAAACTGTTTTTT. Protein: CANSIFSGTPNEKLFF. The full variable domain, rest sourced from reference TRBV19 and TRBJ1-4, is DGGITQSPKYLFRKEGQNVTLSCEQNLNHDAMYWYRQDPGQGLRLIYYSQIVNDFQKGDIAEGYSVSREKKESFPLTVTSAQKNPTAFYLCANSIFSGTPNEKLFFGSGTQLSVL.

V and J are TRBV7-2 and TRBJ1-2, with D possibly TRBD1 on 5 matching bases. CDR1 and CDR2 from the germline V gene are SGHTA and FQGNSA. The CDR3 spans 14 residues. The V end was cut by 4 bases, the J end by 7 bases, with 16 bases between. The CDR3 is CASSSNHAGRGYTF. Written as DNA, the CDR3 is TGTGCCAGCAGCTCGAACCACGCGGGGCGTGGCTACACCTTC.

V gene TRBV11-2 combines with J gene TRBJ1-1; D gene ambiguous. The V gene lost 5 bases and the J gene lost 6 bases, with 13 bases spanning the gap. Germline-derived CDR1 and CDR2 are SGHAT and FQNNGV. The length of the CDR3 is 13 residues. The CDR3 sequence is CASSAIGLSEAFF. The CDR3 bases are TGTGCCAGCAGCGCCATCGGACTATCTGAAGCTTTCTTT.

The chain employs TRBV6-5 and TRBJ2-7; TRBD1 agrees at 7 bases. From germline, CDR1 is MNHEY and CDR2 SVGAGI. This CDR3 is 15 amino acids long. With 7 bases clipped from V and 3 bases from J, the junction kept 12 bases outside the gene matches. The CDR3 DNA reads TGTGCCAGCAAACTAAGTGGGCCAGGGGGCTACGAGCAGTACTTC. Amino acid sequence: CASKLSGPGGYEQYF.

J is TRBJ1-2 and V is TRBV4-1; possibly TRBD1 for D (5 bases). The CDR3 loop spans 18 amino acids. Trimming left V 4 bases short and J 4 bases short, with 25 bases between. Germline lookup yields CDR1 MGHRA and CDR2 YSYEKL. For the CDR3, the DNA is TGCGCCAGCAGCCCCCCGTCTGGGGCTCGCCCAGGAGGCTATGGCTACACCTTC. Its protein is CASSPPSGARPGGYGYTF.

This chain joins TRBV6-4 and TRBJ1-6; 10 nucleotides match TRBD1. The CDR3 loop spans 14 amino acids. V trimming: 4 bases; J trimming: 13 bases; junction bases outside the gene matches: 7. Germline V gene lookup returns CDR1 MRHNA and CDR2 SNTAGT. The CDR3 protein is CASSAGQGDRPLHF. In DNA, the CDR3 is TGTGCCAGCAGTGCTGGACAGGGGGACCGGCCCCTCCACTTT.

The genes are TRBV19 and TRBJ2-5; no clear D gene. Germline V gene lookup returns CDR1 LNHDA and CDR2 SQIVND (reference sequence). The CDR3 spans 14 residues. V gave up 6 bases and J gave up 1 base, with 12 bases separating them. The CDR3 reads CASSDHRLQETQYF. Written as DNA, the CDR3 is TGTGCCAGTAGCGACCATAGACTCCAAGAGACCCAGTACTTC.

The chain joins TRBV28 to TRBJ2-2; D gene unclear. Germline CDR1 and CDR2: MDHEN and SYDVKM. The CDR3 length is 14 residues. V was clipped by 3 bases and J by 5 bases, with 10 bases between them. CDR3 nucleotide sequence: TGTGCCAGCAGTTTTTCCGGTGGTACCGGGGAGCTGTTTTTT. Translation gives CASSFSGGTGELFF. Looking up the rest from reference TRBV28 and TRBJ2-2 gives the full variable domain: DVKVTQSSRYLVKRTGEKVFLECVQDMDHENMFWYRQDPGLGLRLIYFSYDVKMKEKGDIPEGYSVSREKKERFSLILESASTNQTSMYLCASSFSGGTGELFFGEGSRLTVL.

The chain links TRBV6-6 to TRBJ2-2, with 8 bases that match TRBD1. The germline gives CDR1 MNHNY, CDR2 SVGAGI (reference sequence). V shed 8 bases, J shed 4 bases, and the junction held 6 bases outside the gene matches. The CDR3 is 14 amino acids. The CDR3: CASLQDRVTGELFF. CDR3 sequence (DNA): TGTGCCAGCTTACAGGACAGGGTCACCGGGGAGCTGTTTTTT.

V and J are TRBV7-8 and TRBJ2-5; 7 bases match TRBD2. Germline values: CDR1 SGHVS, CDR2 FQNEAQ. This CDR3 spans 14 amino acids. Trimming took 5 bases from V and 2 from J; bases not matched to a gene: 5. DNA of the CDR3: TGTGCCAGCAGCACATCCGGGGGGCAAGAGACCCAGTACTTC. Encoded protein: CASSTSGGQETQYF.

In its sample, this clone was seen a few times. CDR3 in DNA: TGTGCCAGCAGCGCGGGACTAGCGGGAGCAAAACAAGAGACCCAGTACTTC. Its translation is CASSAGLAGAKQETQYF. The chain links TRBV7-6 to TRBJ2-5, with TRBD2 matching over 14 bases. The CDR3 covers 17 residues. Trimming removed 5 bases from V and 2 bases from J; junction bases left unmatched: 7. Per the germline V gene, CDR1 is SGHVS and CDR2 is FNYEAQ.

V is TRBV7-9 and J is TRBJ2-5; 8 bases are a match to TRBD2. The CDR3 is made up of 16 amino acids. Germline trimming cut 4 bases from V and 5 bases from J; bases unmatched to any gene: 12. Germline CDR1 and CDR2: SEHNR and FQNEAQ (reference sequence). CDR3 sequence reads: CASSSRGSGGWETQYF. For the CDR3, the DNA is TGTGCCAGCAGCTCCCGGGGGAGCGGGGGTTGGGAGACCCAGTACTTC.

This chain uses TRBV11-3 with TRBJ2-7; 12 bases align to TRBD2. V lost 0 bases and J lost 4; bases outside the gene matches: 4. This CDR3 is 16 amino acids long. Germline assignment: CDR1 SGHNT and CDR2 YENEEA. In nucleotides, the CDR3 is TGTGCCAGCAGCTTAGATTCGACTAGCGGGGGATACGAGCAGTACTTC. It translates to CASSLDSTSGGYEQYF. The full variable domain, with the rest looked up from reference TRBV11-3 and TRBJ2-7, is EAGVVQSPRYKIIEKKQPVAFWCNPISGHNTLYWYLQNLGQGPELLIRYENEEAVDDSQLPKDRFSAERLKGVDSTLKIQPAELGDSAVYLCASSLDSTSGGYEQYFGPGTRLTVT.

The gene calls are TRBV15 and TRBJ2-7; D might be TRBD1 or TRBD2, each matching 6 bases. The germline V and J ends were trimmed by 0 bases and 6 bases, with 15 bases remaining between them. CDR3 size: 15 residues. Germline CDR1 and CDR2: LNHNV and YYDKDF (reference sequence). In DNA, the CDR3 is TGTGCCACCAGCAGAGATAGGGGGGCGCCCCGCGAGCAGTACTTC. This sequence encodes CATSRDRGAPREQYF.

The chain carries TRBV11-2 and TRBJ2-1; TRBD1 matches at 8 bases. Unmatched junction bases numbered 10, after V lost 2 bases and J lost 4 bases. Germline CDR1 reads SGHAT; CDR2 reads FQNNGV. The CDR3 contains 17 residues. CDR3 loop: CASSLYGQGAFYNEQFF. The CDR3 nucleotides are TGTGCCAGCAGCTTATATGGCCAGGGGGCCTTTTACAATGAGCAGTTCTTC.

V gene TRBV28 combines with J gene TRBJ1-1, with D possibly TRBD1 on 6 matching bases. The germline V gene has CDR1 MDHEN and CDR2 SYDVKM. Trimming stripped 4 bases from V and 3 bases from J, with 15 bases between. CDR3 length: 15 amino acids. In nucleotides, the CDR3 is TGTGCCAGCAGTTCCAACAGGGAGAGGGACACTGAAGCTTTCTTT. Its protein product is CASSSNRERDTEAFF.

This clone was seen a few times. This rearrangement joins TRBV9 to TRBJ1-6; D is unresolved. V lost 2 bases and J 9 bases, leaving 12 bases between the germline ends. The CDR3 spans 14 residues. The germline gives CDR1 SGDLS, CDR2 YYNGEE. The CDR3, as DNA: TGTGCCAGCAGCGTCAAGGGTAGTGCTTCACCCCTCCACTTT. Its protein product is CASSVKGSASPLHF.